This T cell receptor beta chain was captured by sequencing in a study of CD8+ T cells in alopecia areata. In the study overall: Those patients who were treated received oral tofacitinib, which was given at 5 to 10 mg twice daily for moderate-to-severe alopecia areata. By percentage of affected scalp area, the severity of treated patients was scored.

In its sample, this clone was seen a few times. Its specificity is not known. The treatment is: oral pan-JAK inhibitor, 5-10 mg twice daily. Collected material from alopecia areata patients comprised lesional scalp punch biopsies and peripheral blood. Study-level findings and limits: Relative to normal scalp, lesional scalp, especially alopecia totalis/universalis, showed higher clonality.

J lost 6 bases, V lost 5 bases, and 12 bases had no gene match. The CDR3 has 16 amino acids. Germline V gene sequence: CDR1 MNHEY, CDR2 SMNVEV (reference sequence). RNA was extracted and reverse transcribed into cDNA as the sequencing template. TCRdb's table, derived via immunoSEQ multiplex PCR, lists solely in-frame clones and lacks some. The data contain approximately 210,000 clones, over 60% of them singletons. V and J are TRBV27 and TRBJ2-1, with 8 bases aligning to TRBD2. Sequenced here: CD4+ T cells sorted from blood, sampled around week 44, from a patient treated with tofacitinib. The clonotype comes from a human donor with alopecia areata. The CDR3 loop reads CASSPEYGGVFNEQFF. DNA of the CDR3: TGTGCCAGCAGTCCGGAGTACGGGGGGGTTTTCAATGAGCAGTTCTTC.